The T cell receptor (beta chain) described here comes from a study of cytomegalovirus exposure and HLA in healthy donors. This CDR3 spans 14 amino acids. CDR1 is SGHRS and CDR2 is YFSETQ in the germline V gene. J was trimmed by 7 bases and V by 2 bases; bases with no gene match: 5. Notes on the study in general: Most TCR sequences were uncommon, yet certain public TCRs appeared in many donors. Associated with HLA alleles at 0.05 false discovery rate in a later analysis were around 15,000 TCR beta sequences. Overall, around 160 TCR beta chains were annotated as cytomegalovirus-associated. Productive rates of about 87% or about 30% were seen for most TCR beta V segments in an earlier analysis.

In the PCR, 60 Vbeta and 13 Jbeta primers were used. Generated by immunoSEQ multiplex PCR, the TCRdb table keeps only in-frame clones and is missing some. Of about 150,000 clones listed, roughly 81% are singletons. Details on this clone: Its antigen is undetermined.

Input material: PBMCs. The receptor's source is a woman between 18 and 30 years old in good health and CMV-seronegative. The chain uses TRBV5-1 and TRBJ1-4; 7 bases agree with TRBD1. In nucleotides, the CDR3 is TGCGCCAGCAGCTTAGAGGGGGCGATTGAAAAACTGTTTTTT. Amino acids: CASSLEGAIEKLFF. Full variable domain (missing parts from reference TRBV5-1 and TRBJ1-4): KAGVTQTPRYLIKTRGQQVTLSCSPISGHRSVSWYQQTPGQGLQFLFEYFSETQRNKGNFPGRFSGRQFSNSRSEMNVSTLELGDSALYLCASSLEGAIEKLFFGSGTQLSVL.